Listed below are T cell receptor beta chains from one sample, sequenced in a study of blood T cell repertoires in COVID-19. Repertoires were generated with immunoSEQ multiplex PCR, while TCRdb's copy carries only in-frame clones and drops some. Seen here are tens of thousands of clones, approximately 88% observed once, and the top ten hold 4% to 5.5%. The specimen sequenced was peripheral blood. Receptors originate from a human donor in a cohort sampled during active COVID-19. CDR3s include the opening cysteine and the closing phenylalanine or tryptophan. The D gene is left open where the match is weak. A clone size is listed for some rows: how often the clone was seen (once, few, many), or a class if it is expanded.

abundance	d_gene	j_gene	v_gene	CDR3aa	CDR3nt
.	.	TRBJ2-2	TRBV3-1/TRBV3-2	CASSQQGQITGELFF	TGTGCCAGCAGCCAGCAGGGACAAATCACCGGGGAGCTGTTTTTT
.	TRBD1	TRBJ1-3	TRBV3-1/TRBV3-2	CASSQDGENRGGNTIYF	TGTGCCAGCAGCCAAGATGGTGAGAACAGGGGGGGAAACACCATATATTTT
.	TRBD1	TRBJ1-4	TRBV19	CASSSGLRDRVEKLFF	TGTGCCAGTAGTAGTGGTTTGAGGGACAGGGTCGAAAAACTGTTTTTT
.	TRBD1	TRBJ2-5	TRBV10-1	CASSDDRGTQETQYF	TGCGCCAGCAGTGACGACAGGGGGACCCAAGAGACCCAGTACTTC
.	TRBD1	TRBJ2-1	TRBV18	CASSPRDRGLNEQFF	TGTGCCAGCTCACCAAGGGACAGGGGGCTGAATGAGCAGTTCTTC
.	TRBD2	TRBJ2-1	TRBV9	CASSVDRGLAIGNEQFF	TGTGCCAGCAGCGTAGACCGTGGACTAGCAATAGGGAATGAGCAGTTCTTC
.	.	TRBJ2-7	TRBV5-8	CASSLGEGGQGGYEQYF	TGTGCCAGCAGTTTGGGCGAGGGTGGGCAGGGAGGCTACGAGCAGTACTTC
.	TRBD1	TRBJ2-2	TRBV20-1	CSASNRGVTGELFF	TGCAGTGCTAGTAACAGGGGAGTCACCGGGGAGCTGTTTTTT
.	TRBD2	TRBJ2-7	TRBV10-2	CASRLAGAPREQYF	TGCGCCAGCAGGCTAGCGGGAGCCCCTCGGGAGCAGTACTTC
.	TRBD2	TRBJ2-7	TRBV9	CASSAVAGEDYEQYF	TGTGCCAGCAGCGCGGTAGCGGGAGAGGACTACGAGCAGTACTTC
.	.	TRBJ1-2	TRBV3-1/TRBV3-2	CASSQEPAVNYGYTF	TGTGCCAGCAGCCAAGAACCTGCAGTTAACTATGGCTACACCTTC
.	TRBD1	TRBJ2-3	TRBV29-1	CSVQGIGTDTQYF	TGCAGCGTACAGGGGATCGGCACAGATACGCAGTATTTT
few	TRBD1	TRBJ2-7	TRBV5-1	CASSLGQGDHEQYF	TGCGCCAGCAGCTTGGGACAGGGGGACCACGAGCAGTACTTC
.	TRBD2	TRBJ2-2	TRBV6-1	CASSELLGLAGVSGELFF	TGTGCCAGCAGTGAACTCCTGGGACTAGCGGGAGTATCCGGGGAGCTGTTTTTT
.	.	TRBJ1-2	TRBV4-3	CASSQEGANYGYTF	TGCGCCAGCAGCCAAGAAGGAGCTAACTATGGCTACACCTTC
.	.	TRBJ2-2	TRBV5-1	CASRVTLNTGELFF	TGCGCCAGCAGAGTCACTCTGAACACCGGGGAGCTGTTTTTT
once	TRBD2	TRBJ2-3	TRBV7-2	CASSPRAAGEGDTQYF	TGTGCCAGCAGCCCGCGGGCAGCGGGGGAGGGAGATACGCAGTATTTT
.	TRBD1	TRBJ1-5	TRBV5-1	CASSSGTDNQPQHF	TGCGCCAGCAGCTCCGGGACAGACAATCAGCCCCAGCATTTT
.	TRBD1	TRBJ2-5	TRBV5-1	CASSHGDRGIQETQYF	TGCGCCAGCAGCCACGGGGACAGGGGGATACAAGAGACCCAGTACTTC
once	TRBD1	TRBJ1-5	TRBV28	CASSFEQGEYRQPQHF	TGTGCCAGCAGTTTCGAACAGGGGGAATATCGTCAGCCCCAGCATTTT
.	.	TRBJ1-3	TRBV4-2	CASTPGGGSGNTIYF	TGTGCCAGCACCCCGGGGGGCGGCTCTGGAAACACCATATATTTT
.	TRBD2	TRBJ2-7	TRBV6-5	CASSDLAGEAYEQYF	TGTGCCAGCAGCGACCTGGCGGGAGAAGCCTACGAGCAGTACTTC
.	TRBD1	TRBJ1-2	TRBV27	CASSSIVGTGDYGYTF	TGTGCCAGCAGTTCCATTGTAGGGACAGGGGACTATGGCTACACCTTC
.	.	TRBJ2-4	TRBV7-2	CASSPQVAKNIQYF	TGTGCCAGCAGCCCGCAGGTAGCCAAAAACATTCAGTACTTC
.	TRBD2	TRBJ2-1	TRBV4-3	CASSRRLAGGNNEQFF	TGCGCCAGCAGCCGCAGACTAGCGGGGGGGAACAATGAGCAGTTCTTC
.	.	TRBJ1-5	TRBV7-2	CASSLEDKDPFSNQPQHF	TGTGCCAGCAGCTTAGAGGACAAAGATCCTTTTAGCAATCAGCCCCAGCATTTT
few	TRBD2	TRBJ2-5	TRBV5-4	CASSLVMGLEVETQYF	TGTGCCAGCAGCTTGGTAATGGGACTAGAAGTTGAGACCCAGTACTTC
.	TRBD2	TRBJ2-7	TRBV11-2	CASSNSGSGSYEQYF	TGTGCCAGCAGCAATAGCGGGAGTGGTTCCTACGAGCAGTACTTC
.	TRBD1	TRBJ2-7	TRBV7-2	CASSPETGGYEQYF	TGTGCCAGCAGCCCCGAGACAGGGGGTTACGAGCAGTACTTC
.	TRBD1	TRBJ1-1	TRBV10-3	CATHRGRDTEAFF	TGTGCCACCCACAGGGGAAGGGACACTGAAGCTTTCTTT
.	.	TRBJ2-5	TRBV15	CATSRVGGAGETQYF	TGTGCCACCAGCAGAGTGGGGGGGGCGGGAGAGACCCAGTACTTC
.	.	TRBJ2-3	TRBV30	CAWSVDILFTDTQYF	TGTGCCTGGAGTGTAGACATTTTATTCACAGATACGCAGTATTTT
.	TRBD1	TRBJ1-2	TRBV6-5	CASRPTGGHGYTF	TGTGCCAGCAGGCCTACAGGGGGCCATGGCTACACCTTC